This T cell receptor (beta chain) was documented in a study of post-analysis software for immune sequencing data. Study in general: Clinical courses comprised relapsing-remitting, secondary progressive and progressive-relapsing multiple sclerosis. Findings and caveats of the study: The authors found that F measure strongly co-clustered same-batch samples.

Built from TCR beta cDNA, the libraries had unique molecular identifiers in them. Each CDR3 protein gets one entry after TCRdb re-called the PCR reads with MiXCR. The sample yields about 200,000 distinct CDR3 sequences, 25% to 35% seen once. This clonotype was observed a few times. Its antigen is not identified. This clonotype was sampled from a girl aged 2 to 17 with multiple sclerosis. Specimen: blood.

As DNA, the CDR3 is TGCGCCAGCAGCTTGGAGGTGGATGAAAAACTGTTTTTT. Amino acids: CASSLEVDEKLFF. The chain joins TRBV5-1 to TRBJ1-4; no firm D call. V gave up 0 bases and J gave up 6 bases, with 6 bases separating them. In germline, CDR1 is SGHRS, CDR2 YFSETQ. The CDR3 sequence is 13 residues long.